This T cell receptor (beta chain) was documented in a study of cytomegalovirus exposure and HLA in healthy donors. This clone was detected a few times. The antigen remains undetermined. Study outcomes and limitations: Analysis performed later found more than 15,000 TCR beta sequences associated with HLA alleles at 0.05 false discovery rate.

The length of the CDR3 is 16 residues. V was shortened by 6 bases and J by 0 bases, with 15 bases between the two germline ends. Germline V lookup: CDR1 SGHTA, CDR2 FQGNSA. PCR was performed using 60 Vbeta and 13 Jbeta primers. Repertoires were generated with immunoSEQ multiplex PCR, while TCRdb's copy carries only in-frame clones and drops some. The table lists some 170,000 clones, around 75% of them singletons. Sequencing was done on a sample of PBMCs. The receptor comes from a male donor in good health and CMV-seronegative. The rearrangement uses TRBV7-2 and TRBJ1-5; no firm D call. CDR3 sequence: CASSRWADISNQPQHF. As DNA, the CDR3 is TGTGCCAGCAGTCGCTGGGCAGACATTAGCAATCAGCCCCAGCATTTT.